This T cell receptor beta chain was obtained from a study of blood T cell repertoires in COVID-19. The assay was immunoSEQ multiplex PCR, and TCRdb's table has in-frame clones only and misses some. Of over 45,000 clones in the sample, roughly 84% were seen once. This clone has just a few counts. This CDR3 is built from 12 residues. Germline V lookup: CDR1 SGHRS, CDR2 YFSETQ. V shed 0 bases and J shed 7 bases, with 7 bases lying between them. The chain is built from TRBV5-1 and TRBJ1-2; D remains unclear. Material: peripheral blood. The TCR originated in a man aged 45-60 years with active COVID-19. The CDR3 bases are TGCGCCAGCAGCTTGGAGAGGGCTGGCTACACCTTC. It yields the protein CASSLERAGYTF. Variable domain in full (rest from reference TRBV5-1 and TRBJ1-2): KAGVTQTPRYLIKTRGQQVTLSCSPISGHRSVSWYQQTPGQGLQFLFEYFSETQRNKGNFPGRFSGRQFSNSRSEMNVSTLELGDSALYLCASSLERAGYTFGSGTRLTVV.